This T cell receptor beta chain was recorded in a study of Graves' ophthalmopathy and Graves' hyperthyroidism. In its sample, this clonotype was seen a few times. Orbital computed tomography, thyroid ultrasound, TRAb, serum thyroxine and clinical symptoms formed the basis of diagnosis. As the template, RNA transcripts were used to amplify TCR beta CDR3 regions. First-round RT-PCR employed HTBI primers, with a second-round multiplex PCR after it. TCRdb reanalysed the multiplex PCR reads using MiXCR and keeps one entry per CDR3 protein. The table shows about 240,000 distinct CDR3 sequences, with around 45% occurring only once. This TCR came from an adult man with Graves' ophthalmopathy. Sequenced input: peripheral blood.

Written as DNA, the CDR3 is TGTGCCAGTAGGTCGGGACGCGGCGCCTACGAGCAGTACTTC. This encodes CASRSGRGAYEQYF. The rearrangement uses TRBV19 and TRBJ2-7; either TRBD1 or TRBD2 may fit D (5 bases each). Trimming cost V 6 bases and J 2 bases, with 14 bases left between them. Germline V CDR1 and CDR2: LNHDA, SQIVND (reference sequence). The CDR3 consists of 14 residues.